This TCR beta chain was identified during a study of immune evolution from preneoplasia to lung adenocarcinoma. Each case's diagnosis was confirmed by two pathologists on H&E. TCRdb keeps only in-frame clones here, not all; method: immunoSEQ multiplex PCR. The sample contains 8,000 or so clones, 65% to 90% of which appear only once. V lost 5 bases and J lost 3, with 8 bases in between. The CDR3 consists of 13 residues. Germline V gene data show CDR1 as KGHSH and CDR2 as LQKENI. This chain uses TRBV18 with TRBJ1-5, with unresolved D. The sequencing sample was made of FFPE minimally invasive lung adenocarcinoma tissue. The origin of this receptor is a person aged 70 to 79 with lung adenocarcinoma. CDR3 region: CASSETDNQPQHF. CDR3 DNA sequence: TGTGCCAGCTCAGAAACAGACAATCAGCCCCAGCATTTT.